This TCR beta chain was recorded in a study of graft-versus-host responses after intestinal transplantation (dated by TCRdb to the early 2020s). Regarding the research as a whole: The transplants that recipients got were multivisceral, liver-intestinal, or isolated intestinal. All recipients received anti-thymocyte globulin induction followed by maintenance tacrolimus and steroids for roughly 3 years. Bulk TCR-beta CDR3 sequencing was used to track graft-versus-host and host-versus-graft alloreactive T cell clones in the graft, circulation and bone marrow after intestinal transplantation. To identify alloreactive clones, pre-transplant mixed lymphocyte reaction products were sequenced and compared with unstimulated pre-transplant donor and recipient T cells. The cohort enrolled 24 intestinal transplant recipients, one of whom was a retransplant, and a few patients without pretransplant specimens were excluded. A peak of at least 4% donor T cells among recipient peripheral blood mononuclear cells was the definition used for donor T cell macrochimerism. Instead of going to the commercial service, samples from a few later patients were sequenced in-house on an Illumina MiSeq and processed with MiXCR.

Regarding this clone: Its antigen is still unknown. No much larger clone is present one base from it, and per-base qualities are unavailable.

For CDR1 and CDR2, the germline V gene (reference sequence) lists MNHEY and SMNVEV. Reading from cysteine to phenylalanine, the CDR3 counts 12 amino acids. Kept here is only the CDR3 DNA, which spans 36 bases and is read in frame from base 1. Trimming at the junction amounts to 5 bases on V and 4 bases on J, and the germline ends lie 6 bases apart. Library preparation used the immunoSEQ multiplex PCR assay. For most patients, genomic DNA was isolated using the Qiagen DNeasy Blood and Tissue Kit and was shipped frozen to Adaptive Biotechnologies for TCR sequencing. For most patients, genomic DNA was subjected to high-throughput TCR-beta CDR3 sequencing by Adaptive Biotechnologies. The authors processed their data as follows. TCR sequencing data were retrieved from Adaptive's ImmunoSEQ software for some 19 patients, whereas a few other patients were processed with MiXCR and VDJtools. To correct CD4 versus CD8 sorting errors, sequences present in both subsets at a frequency ratio below 5:1 were removed. CDR3 nucleotide sequences shared by donor and recipient were removed because the origin of these sequences could not be assigned. To count as alloreactive, a clone needed at least 2-fold expansion over unstimulated cells and a minimum CFSE-low frequency of 0.002% (template counts) or 0.001% (read counts). Mappable clones were those detected in sequenced pre-transplant spleen, lymph node, or MLR CFSE-low populations of the donor or recipient. The cumulative frequency of alloreactive clones was calculated as a percentage of all sequences, weighted by copy number. The table was pulled from immuneACCESS by TCRdb, which kept in-frame rearrangements only. Such tables lose some clones; where checked, under half of the loss comes from unresolved V genes, and the rest has no known cause. V and J calls and clone size are given by that table; D and trimming were obtained from the DNA. Counted in this sample were 85,000 to 90,000 clones; approximately 92% of them appeared once. Clones ranked in the top ten supply more than 0.3% of the sample.

The sample's time point label is to be understood as: cells obtained before transplantation from donor or recipient. CD3+CD4+ and CD3+CD8+ populations were FACS-sorted from unstimulated pre-transplant donor and recipient cells taken from spleen or lymph nodes. Broader findings and caveats from the paper: Peak levels of circulating GvH clones were associated with declines in HvG clones early after transplant. Conclusions were limited by the relatively low number and heterogeneity of intestinal transplant patients. High GvH to HvG T cell clonal ratios were observed in the allografts of patients with donor T cell macrochimerism. GvH clones turned up in recipient bone marrow, with some appearing earlier in ileal mucosa or blood, a pattern consistent with an intestinal mucosal origin.

This receptor chain uses TRBV27 and TRBJ1-5; no D gene call is confident. This TCR was sampled from a human donor who received an intestinal transplant. The sequenced sample was unstimulated CD4+ T cells sorted from spleen or lymph node cells, obtained before intestinal transplant. The nucleotide sequence is given as TGTGCCAGCAGTGGGCAGAATCAGCCCCAGCATTTT. It specifies CASSGQNQPQHF.